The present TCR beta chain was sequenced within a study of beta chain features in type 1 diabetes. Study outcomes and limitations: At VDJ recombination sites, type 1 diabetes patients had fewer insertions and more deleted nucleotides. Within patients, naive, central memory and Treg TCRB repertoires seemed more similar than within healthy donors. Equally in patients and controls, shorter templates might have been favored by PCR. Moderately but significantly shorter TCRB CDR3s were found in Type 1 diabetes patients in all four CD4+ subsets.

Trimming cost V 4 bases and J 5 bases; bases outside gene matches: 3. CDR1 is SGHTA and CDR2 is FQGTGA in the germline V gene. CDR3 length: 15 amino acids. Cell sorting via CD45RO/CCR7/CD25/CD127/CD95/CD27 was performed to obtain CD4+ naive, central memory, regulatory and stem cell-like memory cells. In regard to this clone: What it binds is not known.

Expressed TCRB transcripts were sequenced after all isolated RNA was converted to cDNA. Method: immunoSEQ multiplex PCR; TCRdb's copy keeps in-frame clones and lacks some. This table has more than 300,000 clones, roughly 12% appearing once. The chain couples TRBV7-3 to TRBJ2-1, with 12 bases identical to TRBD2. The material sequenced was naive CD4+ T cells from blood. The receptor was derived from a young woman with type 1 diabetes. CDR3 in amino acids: CASSSGLAGHNEQFF. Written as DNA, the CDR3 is TGTGCCAGCAGCTCGGGACTAGCGGGCCACAATGAGCAGTTCTTC.